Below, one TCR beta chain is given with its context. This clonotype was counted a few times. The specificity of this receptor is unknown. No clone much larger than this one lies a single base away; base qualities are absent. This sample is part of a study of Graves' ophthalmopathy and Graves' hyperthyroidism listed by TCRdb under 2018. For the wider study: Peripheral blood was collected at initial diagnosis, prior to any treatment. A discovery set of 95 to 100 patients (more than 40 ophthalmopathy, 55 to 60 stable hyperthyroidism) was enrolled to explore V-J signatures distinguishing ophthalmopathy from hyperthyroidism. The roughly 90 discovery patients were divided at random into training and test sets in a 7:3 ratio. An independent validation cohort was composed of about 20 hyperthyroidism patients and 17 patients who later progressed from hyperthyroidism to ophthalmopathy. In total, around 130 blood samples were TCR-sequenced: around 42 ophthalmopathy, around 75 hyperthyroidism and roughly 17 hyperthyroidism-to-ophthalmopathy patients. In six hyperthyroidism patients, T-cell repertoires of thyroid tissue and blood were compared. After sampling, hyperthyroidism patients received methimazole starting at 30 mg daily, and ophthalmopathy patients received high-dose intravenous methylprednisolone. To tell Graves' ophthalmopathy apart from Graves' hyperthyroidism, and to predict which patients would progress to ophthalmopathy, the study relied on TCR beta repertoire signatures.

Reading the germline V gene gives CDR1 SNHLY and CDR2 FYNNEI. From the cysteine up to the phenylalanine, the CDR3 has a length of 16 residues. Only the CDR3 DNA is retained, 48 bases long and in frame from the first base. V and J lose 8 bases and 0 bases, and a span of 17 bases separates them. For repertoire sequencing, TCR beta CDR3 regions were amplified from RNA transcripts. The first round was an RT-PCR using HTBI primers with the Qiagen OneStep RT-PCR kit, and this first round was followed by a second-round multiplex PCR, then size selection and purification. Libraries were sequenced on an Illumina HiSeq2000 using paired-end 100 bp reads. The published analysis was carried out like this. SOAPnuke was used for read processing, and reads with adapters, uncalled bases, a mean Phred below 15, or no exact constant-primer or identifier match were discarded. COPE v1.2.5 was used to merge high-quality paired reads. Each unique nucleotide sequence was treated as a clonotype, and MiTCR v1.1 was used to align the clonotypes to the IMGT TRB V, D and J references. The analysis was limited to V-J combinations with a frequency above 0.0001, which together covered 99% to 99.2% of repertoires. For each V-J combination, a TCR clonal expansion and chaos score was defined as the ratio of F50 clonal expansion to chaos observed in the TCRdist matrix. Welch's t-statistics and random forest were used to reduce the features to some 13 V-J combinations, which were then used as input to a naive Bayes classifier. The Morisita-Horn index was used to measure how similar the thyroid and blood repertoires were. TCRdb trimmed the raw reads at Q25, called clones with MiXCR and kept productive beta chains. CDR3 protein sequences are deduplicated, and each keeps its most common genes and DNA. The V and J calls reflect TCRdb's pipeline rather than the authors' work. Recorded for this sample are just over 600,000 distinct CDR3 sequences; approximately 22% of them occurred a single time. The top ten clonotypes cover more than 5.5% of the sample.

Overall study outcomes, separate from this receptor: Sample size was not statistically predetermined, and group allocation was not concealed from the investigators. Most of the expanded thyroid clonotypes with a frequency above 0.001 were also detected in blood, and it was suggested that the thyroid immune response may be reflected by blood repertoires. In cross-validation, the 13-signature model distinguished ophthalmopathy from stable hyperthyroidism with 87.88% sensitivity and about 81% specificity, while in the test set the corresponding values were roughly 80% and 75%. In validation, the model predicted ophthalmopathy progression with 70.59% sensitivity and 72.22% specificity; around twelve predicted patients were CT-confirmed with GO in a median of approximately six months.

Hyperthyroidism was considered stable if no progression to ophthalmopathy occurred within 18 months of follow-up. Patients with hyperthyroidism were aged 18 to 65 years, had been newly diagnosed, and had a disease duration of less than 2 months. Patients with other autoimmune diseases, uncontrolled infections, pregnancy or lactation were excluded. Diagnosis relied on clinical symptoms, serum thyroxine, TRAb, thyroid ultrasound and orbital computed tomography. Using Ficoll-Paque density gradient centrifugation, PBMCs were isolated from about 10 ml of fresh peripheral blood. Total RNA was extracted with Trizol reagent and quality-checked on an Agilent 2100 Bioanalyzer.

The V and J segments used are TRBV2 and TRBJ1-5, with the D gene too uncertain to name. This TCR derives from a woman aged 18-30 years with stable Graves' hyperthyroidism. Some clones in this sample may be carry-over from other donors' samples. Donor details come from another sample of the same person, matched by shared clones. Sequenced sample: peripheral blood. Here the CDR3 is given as CASSLGSGGSNQPQHF. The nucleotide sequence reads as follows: TGTGCCAGCTCCTTGGGCTCAGGAGGTAGCAATCAGCCCCAGCATTTT.